This TCR beta chain was observed in a study of blood T cell repertoires in COVID-19. Study information: Some COVID-19 samples were acute and others convalescent; all came from the United States, Italy and Spain. PBMCs, B-cell-depleted T cells, or T cells were the source of the cDNA or gDNA that made up the material.

The V end was cut by 4 bases, the J end by 5 bases, with 14 bases between. Germline V gene sequence: CDR1 SGHTA, CDR2 FQGNSA. The CDR3 contains 14 residues. As originally analysed: The authors estimated nucleated cell counts from reference gene primer amplification. The table came from immunoSEQ multiplex PCR; TCRdb's copy has only in-frame clones and leaves some out. That table furnishes V, J and clone size, whereas the DNA furnished D and trimming. The sample yields 65,000 to 95,000 clones, roughly 84% seen once. This clone has only one observation. The specimen was peripheral blood. This TCR came from a woman in her fifties or sixties with acute or convalescent COVID-19. This sequence joins TRBV7-2 and TRBJ2-5, with D perhaps TRBD1 (6 bases). In nucleotides, the CDR3 is TGTGCCAGCAGCTACGGAACAGGGCTGGAGACCCAGTACTTC. Translation gives CASSYGTGLETQYF.